This T cell receptor (beta chain) was sequenced for a study of cytomegalovirus exposure and HLA in healthy donors. Overall study findings and caveats: Previously analyzed data showed that most TCR beta V segments were productive at a frequency of about 87% or about 30%. Owing to their indistinguishability, certain V segments, notably TRBV6-2 and TRBV6-3, were excluded.

Notes on this clone: Antigen specificity is unknown. One end of the junction varies from germline; a read error may be responsible.

With 60 Vbeta and 13 Jbeta primers, the PCR was carried out. Measured with immunoSEQ multiplex PCR; TCRdb has only the in-frame clones, and not every one. The sample has 150,000 to 200,000 clones, 80% to 90% seen once; the top ten hold about 2%. CDR3 length: 17 residues. From germline, CDR1 is SGHDT and CDR2 YYEEEE. The sequence was obtained from a man younger than 30 in good health and CMV-seropositive. Source material: PBMCs. The chain has TRBV5-6 and TRBJ2-6; 12 nucleotides align to TRBD1. CDR3 protein: CASSWGDRGLGANGLTF. The CDR3 DNA reads as TGTGCCAGCAGCTGGGGGGACAGGGGGCTGGGGGCCAACGGCCTGACTTTC.